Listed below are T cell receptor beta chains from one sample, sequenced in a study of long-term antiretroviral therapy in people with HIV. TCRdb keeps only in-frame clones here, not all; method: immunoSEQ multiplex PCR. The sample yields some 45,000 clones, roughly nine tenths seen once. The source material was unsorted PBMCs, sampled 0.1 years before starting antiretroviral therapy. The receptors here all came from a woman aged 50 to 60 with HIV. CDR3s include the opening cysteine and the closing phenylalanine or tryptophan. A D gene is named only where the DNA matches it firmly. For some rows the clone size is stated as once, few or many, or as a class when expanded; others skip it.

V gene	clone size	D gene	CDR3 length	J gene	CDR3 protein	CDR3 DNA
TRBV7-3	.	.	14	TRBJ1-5	CASSPWTDNQPQHF	TGTGCCAGCAGCCCATGGACAGACAATCAGCCCCAGCATTTT
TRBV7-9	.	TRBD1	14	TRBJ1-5	CASSNRGPNQPQHF	TGTGCCAGCAGCAACAGGGGGCCAAATCAGCCCCAGCATTTT
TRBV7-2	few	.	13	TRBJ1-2	CASSLMGGNGYTF	TGTGCCAGCAGCTTAATGGGAGGGAATGGCTACACCTTC
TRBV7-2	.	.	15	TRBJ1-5	CASSLHGSGNQPQHF	TGTGCCAGCAGCTTACACGGGAGTGGCAATCAGCCCCAGCATTTT
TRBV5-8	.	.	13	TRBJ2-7	CASCAYNSYEQYF	TGTGCCAGCTGTGCCTATAACTCCTACGAGCAGTACTTC
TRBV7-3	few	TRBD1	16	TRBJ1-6	CASSLTGDRVRSPLHF	TGTGCCAGCAGCTTAACGGGGGACAGGGTACGTTCACCCCTCCACTTT
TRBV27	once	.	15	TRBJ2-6	CASSWTDAGANVLTF	TGTGCCAGCAGTTGGACGGATGCTGGGGCCAACGTCCTGACTTTC
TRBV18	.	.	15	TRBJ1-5	CASSPPLQANQPQHF	TGTGCCAGCTCACCACCGCTGCAGGCCAATCAGCCCCAGCATTTT
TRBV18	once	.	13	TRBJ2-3	CASSGDFTDTQYF	TGTGCCAGCTCAGGGGACTTCACAGATACGCAGTATTTT
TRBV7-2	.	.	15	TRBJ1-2	CASSLVGPISYGYTF	TGTGCCAGCAGCTTGGTAGGACCTATATCCTATGGCTACACCTTC
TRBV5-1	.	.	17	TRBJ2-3	CASSSLGTGPSTDTQYF	TGCGCCAGCAGCTCCTTGGGTACGGGCCCTAGCACAGATACGCAGTATTTT
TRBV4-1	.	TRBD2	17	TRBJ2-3	CASSQDQSGGAADTQYF	TGCGCCAGCAGCCAAGATCAGAGCGGGGGGGCCGCAGATACGCAGTATTTT
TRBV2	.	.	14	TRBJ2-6	CASGALSGANVLTF	TGTGCCAGCGGGGCCCTCTCTGGGGCCAACGTCCTGACTTTC
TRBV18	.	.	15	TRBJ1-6	CASSVGRIGNSPLHF	TGTGCCAGCTCAGTCGGACGAATCGGAAATTCACCCCTCCACTTT
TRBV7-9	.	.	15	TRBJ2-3	CASSLSGGNTDTQYF	TGTGCCAGCAGCTTGTCGGGGGGCAACACAGATACGCAGTATTTT
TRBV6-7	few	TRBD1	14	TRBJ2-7	CASSRQGDPYEQYF	TGTGCCAGCAGTAGACAGGGGGACCCCTACGAGCAGTACTTC
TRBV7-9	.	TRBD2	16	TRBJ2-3	CASSFSGGAQTDTQYF	TGTGCCAGCAGCTTTTCCGGGGGGGCCCAGACAGATACGCAGTATTTT
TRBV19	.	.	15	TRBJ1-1	CASSPRSRRDTEAFF	TGTGCCAGTAGTCCTCGATCTCGGAGGGACACTGAAGCTTTCTTT
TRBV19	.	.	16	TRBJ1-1	CASSIVGRWTNTEAFF	TGTGCCAGTAGTATAGTCGGCAGGTGGACGAACACTGAAGCTTTCTTT
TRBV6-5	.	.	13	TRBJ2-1	CASSFRIYGEQFF	TGTGCCAGCAGTTTTAGGATTTATGGTGAGCAGTTCTTC
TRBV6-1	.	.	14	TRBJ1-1	CASSERRLNTEAFF	TGTGCCAGCAGTGAAAGGAGGTTGAACACTGAAGCTTTCTTT
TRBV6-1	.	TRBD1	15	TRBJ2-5	CASSDSQGVGETQYF	TGTGCCAGCAGTGATTCACAGGGGGTGGGAGAGACCCAGTACTTC
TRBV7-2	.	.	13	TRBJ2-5	CASRRGPQETQYF	TGTGCCAGCCGACGGGGGCCCCAAGAGACCCAGTACTTC
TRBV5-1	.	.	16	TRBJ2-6	CASSLEWGLGANALTF	TGCGCCAGCAGCTTGGAATGGGGGCTTGGGGCCAACGCCCTGACTTTC
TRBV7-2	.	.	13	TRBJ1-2	CASRAGHSYGYTF	TGTGCCAGCAGAGCTGGACATTCCTATGGCTACACCTTC
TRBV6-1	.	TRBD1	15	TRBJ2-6	CASSKGARGANVLTF	TGTGCCAGCAGTAAGGGGGCCCGTGGGGCCAACGTCCTGACTTTC
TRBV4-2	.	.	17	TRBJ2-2	CASSQGGHATNTGELFF	TGTGCCAGCAGCCAGGGGGGACACGCAACGAACACCGGGGAGCTGTTTTTT